This entry describes one TCR beta chain. Its antigen is not identified. The source of the sample is a study of blood T cells in healthy people across ages. Study-wide results and limits: Expanded clonotype shifts may have been confounded, as the donors had an unknown CMV status. Naive and antigen-experienced cells could not be conclusively compared, given unsorted PBMCs.

In germline, CDR1 is MDHEN, CDR2 SYDVKM. The CDR3 sequence is 15 residues long. J lost 3 bases, V lost 6 bases, and 4 bases had no gene match. With a J-beta primer mix and a sample-barcoded 5' primer, a second PCR ran about 7 to 12 cycles. Tagging of each cDNA molecule was performed by a template-switch adaptor with 12 random nucleotides. TCRdb re-derived calls from the 5' RACE reads in MiXCR, one entry per CDR3 protein. The profile covers 920,000 or so distinct CDR3 sequences, with around 43% appearing a single time and over 15% taken by the ten largest. The sequence came from a woman in her sixties in good health. Sequenced: blood. The chain recombines TRBV28 with TRBJ1-5, with 11 positions matching TRBD1. The CDR3 DNA reads as TGTGCCAGCAGCTGGGGACAGGGGGACAATCAGCCCCAGCATTTT. This translates into CASSWGQGDNQPQHF.